This record looks at one T cell receptor (beta chain) sequence and its context. Its matching antigen is unknown. The data were taken from a study of T-cell reconstitution after alpha-beta-depleted transplantation in children. The germline CDR1 and CDR2 sequences are MNHEY and SMNVEV (reference sequence). V shed 7 bases, J shed 6 bases, and the junction held 7 bases outside the gene matches. This CDR3 comprises 14 residues. A TCRbeta library incorporating unique molecular identifiers was prepared. In TCRdb, the PCR reads were re-called with MiXCR into one record per CDR3 protein. The sample has some 600,000 distinct CDR3 sequences, roughly 13% seen once; the top ten hold around 2.2%. Study-wide findings and caveats: In some patients, recipient T cells and intrathymic progenitors surviving conditioning explained high day-60 diversity. T-cell counts and diversity at one year post-transplant came mainly from newly produced T cells. Several hundred graft clones that had expanded were reportedly the source of alpha-beta T cells about two months after transplant.

The V call is TRBV27, the J call TRBJ2-4; 9 bases are shared with TRBD1. The clonotype was recovered from a male patient between 5 and 17 years old who had a stem cell transplant for acute myeloid leukemia, so the T cells may come from the graft donor. The material was PBMCs, mostly from graft donor cells, obtained 360 days after TCRalphabeta/CD19-depleted stem cell transplant. The CDR3 here is CASNDRGFGNIQYF. CDR3 nucleotide sequence: TGTGCCAGCAACGACAGGGGGTTTGGAAACATTCAGTACTTC.